Listed below are T cell receptor beta chains from one sample, sequenced in a study of response to subunit inactivated influenza vaccine. TCRdb recomputed calls from the RT-PCR reads with MiXCR, one row per CDR3 protein. The profile shows 600,000 to 850,000 distinct CDR3 sequences, 11% to 15% of them singletons. The sample here was PBMCs from blood, taken approximately 15 days before vaccination. These receptors were obtained from a man aged 50-59 years who received an inactivated influenza vaccine. CDR3s include the opening cysteine and the closing phenylalanine or tryptophan. The D gene is left open where the match is weak. Expanded clones get a size class; other rows say once, few or many, or leave the size out.

CDR3nt,CDR3aa,j_gene,abundance,v_gene,d_gene
TGCAGCGCGGCCTTACTCTCTAGCACAGATACGCAGTATTTT,CSAALLSSTDTQYF,TRBJ2-3,few,TRBV29-1,.
TGTGCCAGCAGGGGGGACCCTAGCGGGAGAAGCACCGGGGAGCTGTTTTTT,CASRGDPSGRSTGELFF,TRBJ2-2,.,TRBV6-1,TRBD2
TGTGCCACCAGCAGTGCCGGGGACCTTAACACTGAAGCTTTCTTT,CATSSAGDLNTEAFF,TRBJ1-1,.,TRBV15,.
TGTGCCAGCAGCTTATTGGGGGCGGACACCGGGGAGCTGTTTTTT,CASSLLGADTGELFF,TRBJ2-2,many,TRBV7-9,.
TGTGCCTGGAGTGTACGGGCCGGGGGGGCCTACAATGAGCAGTTCTTC,CAWSVRAGGAYNEQFF,TRBJ2-1,.,TRBV30,TRBD2
TGCAGTGCTAGGGAAACAGGGCGGAACACTGAAGCTTTCTTT,CSARETGRNTEAFF,TRBJ1-1,few,TRBV20-1,.
TGCAGTGCTACTACCGGACTTTTCACAGATACGCAGTATTTT,CSATTGLFTDTQYF,TRBJ2-3,few,TRBV20-1,.
TGTGCCAGCAGACGCCTCCGGGACAGCGACTACGAGCAGTACTTC,CASRRLRDSDYEQYF,TRBJ2-7,.,TRBV28,TRBD1
TGTGCCAGCAGCCCAGGGGGAGGAACCCTCCGTCAGCCCCAGCATTTT,CASSPGGGTLRQPQHF,TRBJ1-5,.,TRBV11-2,TRBD1
TGCAGCGTCACTAGCTTCTCCACCTACGAGCAGTACTTC,CSVTSFSTYEQYF,TRBJ2-7,many,TRBV29-1,.
TGTGCCAGCAGCCAAGTGGGGACCGCTACGAACACCGGGGAGCTGTTTTTT,CASSQVGTATNTGELFF,TRBJ2-2,.,TRBV4-2,.
TGTGCCAGCAGACCGCTAGCGGGAGAACAGGCCGGGGAGCTGTTTTTT,CASRPLAGEQAGELFF,TRBJ2-2,few,TRBV12-3/TRBV12-4,TRBD2
TGCGCCAGCAGCCTCGGGGGTGGGACAGCGAATGAAAAACTGTTTTTT,CASSLGGGTANEKLFF,TRBJ1-4,many,TRBV4-1,TRBD1
TGCAGTGCGGGACTAGCGGTAAAAGAGACCCAGTACTTC,CSAGLAVKETQYF,TRBJ2-5,few,TRBV20-1,TRBD2
TGTGCCAGCAGCCGGGGAGGAAACACCATATATTTT,CASSRGGNTIYF,TRBJ1-3,.,TRBV4-2,.
TGTGCCAGCAGTAGTACCGGGACAGGGAGGCTCGAGCAGTACTTC,CASSSTGTGRLEQYF,TRBJ2-7,.,TRBV28,TRBD1
TGTGCCAGCAGTTCCCGAGGGGCGAGCAATCAGCCCCAGCATTTT,CASSSRGASNQPQHF,TRBJ1-5,.,TRBV12-3/TRBV12-4,.
TGCGCCAGCAGCTTGGGACAGGCTGAGAACATTCAGTACTTC,CASSLGQAENIQYF,TRBJ2-4,few,TRBV5-1,.
TGTGCCACCAGTGATTTGCGAGGGACAGGGAGAGGGCTAAAAGAGACCCAGTACTTC,CATSDLRGTGRGLKETQYF,TRBJ2-5,few,TRBV24-1,TRBD1
TGTGCCAGCAGCGGGAGGTTCAGCGGTGATGGCTACACCTTC,CASSGRFSGDGYTF,TRBJ1-2,few,TRBV25-1,.
TGTGCCACCAGTGACTTAGGACTAGCGGGTCGCACCGGGGAGCTGTTTTTT,CATSDLGLAGRTGELFF,TRBJ2-2,many,TRBV24-1,TRBD2
TGTGCCAGCAGCCAAATGGTGGCTTCACCCCTCCACTTT,CASSQMVASPLHF,TRBJ1-6,.,TRBV3-1,.
TGTGCCAGCAGAGACACAGGGGTTGGCAATCAGCCCCAGCATTTT,CASRDTGVGNQPQHF,TRBJ1-5,few,TRBV7-2,TRBD1
TGTGCCACCAGCAGGACAGGGACTAGCAATCAGCCCCAGCATTTT,CATSRTGTSNQPQHF,TRBJ1-5,.,TRBV15,TRBD1
TGTGCCAGCAGTGAAGACAGTGTAGATACGCAGTATTTT,CASSEDSVDTQYF,TRBJ2-3,.,TRBV6-1,.
TGCAGTGCTAGAGATGGGCGGGGGGGTCATGAGACCCAGTACTTC,CSARDGRGGHETQYF,TRBJ2-5,.,TRBV20-1,TRBD2
TGTGCCAGCAGCCCTAGCGGTGACCGCACAGATACGCAGTATTTT,CASSPSGDRTDTQYF,TRBJ2-3,many,TRBV3-1,TRBD2
TGCAGTGCTAGAGATCGGGCAGGGTTTTCCTTGAACACTGAAGCTTTCTTT,CSARDRAGFSLNTEAFF,TRBJ1-1,.,TRBV20-1,.
TGTGCCAGCAGTGAGGGACTAGCGGGGGGAGATACGCAGTATTTT,CASSEGLAGGDTQYF,TRBJ2-3,.,TRBV6-1,TRBD2
TGTGCCAGCAGTTCCGCAGGGTCCCACACCGGGGAGCTGTTTTTT,CASSSAGSHTGELFF,TRBJ2-2,.,TRBV12-3/TRBV12-4,.
TGCGCCAGCAGTGGGGACAGGAGCTCCTATAATTCACCCCTCCACTTT,CASSGDRSSYNSPLHF,TRBJ1-6,.,TRBV10-2,TRBD1
TGTGCCAGCAGTTATAAGCTAGCGGGGGCCCTTACCTACGAGCAGTACTTC,CASSYKLAGALTYEQYF,TRBJ2-7,few,TRBV6-2/TRBV6-3,TRBD2
TGTGCCAGCAGCCAAGATGTGGCGGGGGCGAGTTTTCCTGAGCAGTTCTTC,CASSQDVAGASFPEQFF,TRBJ2-1,once,TRBV3-1,.
TGCGCCAGCAGCTTGGAACCTAGCGGGAGCGTCTACGAGCAGTACTTC,CASSLEPSGSVYEQYF,TRBJ2-7,.,TRBV5-1,TRBD2
TGCAGTGCTACCGGGGGGGGCTCTGGAAACACCATATATTTT,CSATGGGSGNTIYF,TRBJ1-3,.,TRBV20-1,.
TGTGCCAGCAGCATGGGACAGGGGTCCAATGAGCAGTTCTTC,CASSMGQGSNEQFF,TRBJ2-1,few,TRBV12-3/TRBV12-4,TRBD1
TGCAGTGCCCGCCGCGGACTAGCGGGGGGTTGGCTGTTTTTT,CSARRGLAGGWLFF,TRBJ2-2,few,TRBV20-1,TRBD2
TGTGCCAGCAGTGTCGCTAGGACAGGGAATCGAGAGACCCAGTACTTC,CASSVARTGNRETQYF,TRBJ2-5,.,TRBV6-1,TRBD1
TGCAGCGTTGAGCCCGGGAGCAACACTGAAGCTTTCTTT,CSVEPGSNTEAFF,TRBJ1-1,.,TRBV29-1,.
TGTGCCACCAGCAGAGAAGGAGGGATGAACACTGAAGCTTTCTTT,CATSREGGMNTEAFF,TRBJ1-1,.,TRBV15,.
TGTGCCAGCAGCCCCTTTGGTGTAGCGGGTCAAGAGACCCAGTACTTC,CASSPFGVAGQETQYF,TRBJ2-5,many,TRBV11-2,TRBD2
TGTGCCAGCAGCTTAAGGCCCCCCGAGCAGTACTTC,CASSLRPPEQYF,TRBJ2-7,.,TRBV7-2,.
TGTGCCAGCAGTACCGCAGATACGCAGTATTTT,CASSTADTQYF,TRBJ2-3,many,TRBV7-3,.
TGTGCCACCAGGGACTGGAGCTCCTACGAGCAGTACTTC,CATRDWSSYEQYF,TRBJ2-7,.,TRBV15,.
TGTGCCAGCAGCTCGCGAGGACTAGCGTCCCGCGAGACCCAGTACTTC,CASSSRGLASRETQYF,TRBJ2-5,few,TRBV7-6,TRBD2